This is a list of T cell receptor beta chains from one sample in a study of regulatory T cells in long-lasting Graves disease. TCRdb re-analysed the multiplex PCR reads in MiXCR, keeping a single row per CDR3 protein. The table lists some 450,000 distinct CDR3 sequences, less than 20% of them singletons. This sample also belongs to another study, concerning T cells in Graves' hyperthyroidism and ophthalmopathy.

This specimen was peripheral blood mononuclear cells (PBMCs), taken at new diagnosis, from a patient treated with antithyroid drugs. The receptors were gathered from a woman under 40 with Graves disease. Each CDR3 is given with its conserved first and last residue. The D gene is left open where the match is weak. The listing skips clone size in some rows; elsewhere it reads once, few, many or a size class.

TGTGCCAGCAGACCCGGGACTAGCGGGAGTAATAGGTACAATGAGCAGTTCTTC,CASRPGTSGSNRYNEQFF,TRBD2,TRBJ2-1,TRBV12-3/TRBV12-4,many
TGCGCCAGCAGTGAGGTGGGGGGCAGGGGCGAGCAGTACTTC,CASSEVGGRGEQYF,-,TRBJ2-7,TRBV10-2,-
TGTGCCAGCAGCCCAATCCGAGGGAGGGCCTGGTACGAGCAGTACTTC,CASSPIRGRAWYEQYF,TRBD2,TRBJ2-7,TRBV7-8,-
TGTGCCGTCGCCAGGTCCATGAACACTGAAGCTTTCTTT,CAVARSMNTEAFF,-,TRBJ1-1,TRBV6-1,many
TGTGCCAGCAGTGAAAGGTCTAGCGGCCCCCTAGACGAGCAGTACTTC,CASSERSSGPLDEQYF,TRBD2,TRBJ2-7,TRBV6-1,-
TGCGCCAGCAGCTCGGTCCCGGCAGTGTCCAAAAACATTCAGTACTTC,CASSSVPAVSKNIQYF,-,TRBJ2-4,TRBV5-1,-
TGTGCCAGCAGCCCAGGTACGGGACAGGGCACCTACGAGCAGTACTTC,CASSPGTGQGTYEQYF,TRBD1,TRBJ2-7,TRBV3-1,-
TGTGCCACCAGCAGGGGCGGTAACAGGGGGCCCACTGAAGCTTTCTTT,CATSRGGNRGPTEAFF,TRBD1,TRBJ1-1,TRBV15,many
TGTGCCAGCAGCTTACTAAGTATTGTCGATGAGCAGTTCTTC,CASSLLSIVDEQFF,-,TRBJ2-1,TRBV7-2,many
TGTGCCAGCAGCATGGGACCGACTTCCTCTGGAAACACCATATATTTT,CASSMGPTSSGNTIYF,-,TRBJ1-3,TRBV7-6,many
TGTGCCAGCAGCGCTAGCGGGGGAGGCGGAGATACGCAGTATTTT,CASSASGGGGDTQYF,TRBD2,TRBJ2-3,TRBV9,-
TGTGCCAGCAGTTTCACAGGGGGGCTCTCCTACGAGCAGTACTTC,CASSFTGGLSYEQYF,TRBD1,TRBJ2-7,TRBV28,many
TGTGCCAGCAGCCCCCGGGCAGGAGGACCAACTAATGAAAAACTGTTTTTT,CASSPRAGGPTNEKLFF,-,TRBJ1-4,TRBV7-2,-
TGTGCCAGCAGCCAAGTACAGAACTCTCACAATGAGCAGTTCTTC,CASSQVQNSHNEQFF,-,TRBJ2-1,TRBV3-1,many
TGTGCCAGCAGTTACTCAACGGATCCAACCTACGAGCAGTACTTC,CASSYSTDPTYEQYF,-,TRBJ2-7,TRBV7-2,many
TGTGCCAGCAGCCCGGACAGCAACCCTAACTATGGCTACACCTTC,CASSPDSNPNYGYTF,-,TRBJ1-2,TRBV7-3,many
TGTGCCAGCAGCTTGTGGCGGGGACAAGAGACCCAGTACTTC,CASSLWRGQETQYF,-,TRBJ2-5,TRBV5-5,-
TGCAGTGCTAGAGATCCCGGTGGGGTTACCCCCTACGAGCAGTACTTC,CSARDPGGVTPYEQYF,-,TRBJ2-7,TRBV20-1,many
TGTGCCACCAGTGGCTCCGGGACAGGGTTGAGGAATGAGCAGTTCTTC,CATSGSGTGLRNEQFF,TRBD1,TRBJ2-1,TRBV24-1,-
TGCAGTGCCCCAAGGGGAACTAGTCCCGGCGATGAGCAGTTCTTC,CSAPRGTSPGDEQFF,-,TRBJ2-1,TRBV20-1,many
TGTGCCAGCAGCTTCGTCCTAGTCTCTGGGGCCAACGTCCTGACTTTC,CASSFVLVSGANVLTF,-,TRBJ2-6,TRBV11-2,many
TGTGCCAGCAGTCGGGATTATACGCAGTATTTT,CASSRDYTQYF,-,TRBJ2-3,TRBV14,many
TGTGCCAGTAGTCCCCAGACTAGCGGGAAGTACGAGCAGTACTTC,CASSPQTSGKYEQYF,TRBD2,TRBJ2-7,TRBV19,-
TGTGCCAGCAGCGAAGTAGGGGGATCGAATGAAAAACTGTTTTTT,CASSEVGGSNEKLFF,-,TRBJ1-4,TRBV7-2,many
TGCAGTGCTAGATCATTACAGGGGGCCGACACTGAAGCTTTCTTT,CSARSLQGADTEAFF,TRBD1,TRBJ1-1,TRBV20-1,many
TGTGCCAGCAGCTCGCACGCATTCAATCAGCCCCAGCATTTT,CASSSHAFNQPQHF,-,TRBJ1-5,TRBV7-9,few
TGTGCCAGTCCAAAGATAGGTGGGGCGACTAGCGGGATCAACAATGAGCAGTTCTTC,CASPKIGGATSGINNEQFF,TRBD2,TRBJ2-1,TRBV18,many
TGTGCCAGCAGCCCTGCACAGGGGCTGAACTATGGCTACACCTTC,CASSPAQGLNYGYTF,TRBD1,TRBJ1-2,TRBV12-3/TRBV12-4,many